This TCR beta chain was documented in a study of technical replicates of blood from a few donors. Trimming took off 6 bases at V and 15 bases at J, with 15 bases between the two ends. The CDR3 is 11 amino acids. The germline gives CDR1 MNHNS, CDR2 SASEGT. Only one count was recorded for this clone. Method: immunoSEQ multiplex PCR; TCRdb's copy keeps in-frame clones and lacks some. The data contain 85,000 to 100,000 clones, about 95% of them seen just once; the ten biggest clones take up 0.2% to 0.3%. The sample comprised T cells isolated from PBMCs. The gene calls are TRBV6-1 and TRBJ2-1; D may be TRBD2 (5 bases). This sequence was found in a human donor in good health. The CDR3 is CASSKRADGFF. In DNA form, the CDR3 reads TGTGCCAGCAGCAAGAGGGCAGACGGGTTCTTC.